The 7 T cell receptor beta chains below all came from one sample that was sequenced in a study of control samples from healthy donors and cancer patients. Using immunoSEQ multiplex PCR, the repertoire was profiled, and TCRdb retains in-frame clones only, with some absent. The sample carries 100,000 to 150,000 clones, roughly 90% recorded once. Source material: blood. The origin of the receptors is a young man in good health.

This clone was picked up one time. The chain links TRBV6-5 to TRBJ1-4; the D is unclear. In germline, CDR1 is MNHEY, CDR2 SVGAGI. The CDR3 sequence is 13 residues long. Deletions cut 6 bases from V and 8 bases from J, with 13 bases between. The CDR3 loop reads CASSEGVREKLFF. Here the CDR3 DNA reads TGTGCCAGCAGCGAGGGTGTTCGAGAAAAACTGTTTTTT.

The chain recombines TRBV18 with TRBJ2-6; D gene uncertain. There are 15 residues in the CDR3. V gave up 2 bases and J gave up 4 bases, with 9 bases separating them. Germline-derived CDR1 and CDR2 are KGHSH and LQKENI. DNA of the CDR3: TGTGCCAGCTCACCAGGTTTGGGAGGGGCCAACGTCCTGACTTTC. It codes for CASSPGLGGANVLTF.

The chain couples TRBV7-9 to TRBJ1-1; no reliable D call. CDR1 is SEHNR, CDR2 FQNEAQ, per germline (reference sequence). V was pared by 2 bases and J by 2 bases, with 12 bases between. The CDR3 sequence is 15 residues long. CDR3: CASSLLMKGNTEAFF. In nucleotides, the CDR3 is TGTGCCAGCAGCTTATTAATGAAGGGTAACACTGAAGCTTTCTTT.

This chain joins TRBV30 and TRBJ1-6; TRBD1 agrees at 8 bases. CDR3 length equals 16 residues. The J segment lost 7 bases and the V segment lost 3 bases, leaving 11 bases of the junction unmatched. Germline V gene sequence: CDR1 GTSNPN, CDR2 SVGIG (reference sequence). The CDR3 region is CAWSLALTGVNSPLHF. CDR3 DNA: TGTGCCTGGAGCCTAGCCCTGACAGGGGTAAATTCACCCCTCCACTTT. The whole variable domain, filled in from reference TRBV30 and TRBJ1-6, reads SQTIHQWPATLVQPVGSPLSLECTVEGTSNPNLYWYRQAAGRGLQLLFYSVGIGQISSEVPQNLSASRPQDRQFILSSKKLLLSDSGFYLCAWSLALTGVNSPLHFGNGTRLTVT.

The rearrangement links TRBV11-2 to TRBJ2-7; a weak D match, TRBD2 (5 bases). Germline loops: CDR1 SGHAT, CDR2 FQNNGV. V was cut by 1 base and J by 3 bases, with 16 bases left in between. The CDR3 length is 16 residues. The CDR3 DNA reads TGTGCCAGCAGCTTAGTCGGCGGTACGGGAATCTACGAGCAGTACTTC. Amino acids: CASSLVGGTGIYEQYF. Supplemented by reference TRBV11-2 and TRBJ2-7, the full variable domain reads EAGVAQSPRYKIIEKRQSVAFWCNPISGHATLYWYQQILGQGPKLLIQFQNNGVVDDSQLPKDRFSAERLKGVDSTLKIQPAKLEDSAVYLCASSLVGGTGIYEQYFGPGTRLTVT.

The V and J genes are TRBV29-1 and TRBJ2-7; 10 positions match TRBD1. Trimming cost V 4 bases and J 0 bases; bases outside gene matches: 3. There are 14 residues in the CDR3. The V gene's germline CDR1 is SQVTM and CDR2 ANQGSEA. The CDR3 coding sequence is TGCAGCGTTGGGACAGGGGGAATCTCCTACGAGCAGTACTTC. Translation gives CSVGTGGISYEQYF.

This clone was observed a single time. The CDR3 reads CASSIKSRSTGELFF. The CDR3 coding sequence is TGTGCCAGCAGCATTAAATCACGGAGCACCGGGGAGCTGTTTTTT. The V and J genes are TRBV7-3 and TRBJ2-2; D unresolved. The CDR3 totals 15 residues. The germline gives CDR1 SGHTA, CDR2 FQGTGA. Deletions cut 5 bases from V and 4 bases from J, with 14 bases between. Combining the CDR3 with reference TRBV7-3 and TRBJ2-2 gives the whole variable domain GAGVSQTPSNKVTEKGKYVELRCDPISGHTALYWYRQSLGQGPEFLIYFQGTGAADDSGLPNDRFFAVRPEGSVSTLKIQRTERGDSAVYLCASSIKSRSTGELFFGEGSRLTVL.